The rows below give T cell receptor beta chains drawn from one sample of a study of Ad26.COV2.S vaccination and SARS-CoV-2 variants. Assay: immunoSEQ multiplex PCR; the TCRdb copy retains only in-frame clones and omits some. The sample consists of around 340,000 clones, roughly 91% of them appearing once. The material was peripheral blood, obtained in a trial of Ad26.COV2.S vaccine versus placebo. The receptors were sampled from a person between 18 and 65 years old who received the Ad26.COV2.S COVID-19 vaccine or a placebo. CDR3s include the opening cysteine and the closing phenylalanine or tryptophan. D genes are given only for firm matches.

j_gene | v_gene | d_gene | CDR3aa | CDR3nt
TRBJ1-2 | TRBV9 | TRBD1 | CASSVRVGTGVYGYTF | TGTGCCAGCAGCGTAAGGGTAGGGACAGGGGTCTATGGCTACACCTTC
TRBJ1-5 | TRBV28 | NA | CASSSHGGNQPQHF | TGTGCCAGCAGTTCCCACGGGGGGAATCAGCCCCAGCATTTT
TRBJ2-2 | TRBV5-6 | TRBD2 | CASSLVGGLLNTGELFF | TGTGCCAGCAGCTTGGTGGGGGGACTACTGAACACCGGGGAGCTGTTTTTT
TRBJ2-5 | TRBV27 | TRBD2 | CASSPGLTSGSHGETQYF | TGTGCCAGCAGTCCGGGTTTGACTAGCGGGAGTCACGGAGAGACCCAGTACTTC
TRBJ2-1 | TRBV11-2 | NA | CASSQGSSNEQFF | TGTGCCAGCAGCCAAGGGTCAAGCAATGAGCAGTTCTTC
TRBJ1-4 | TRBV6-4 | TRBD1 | CASSPTGGANEKLFF | TGTGCCAGCAGTCCAACAGGGGGCGCGAATGAAAAACTGTTTTTT
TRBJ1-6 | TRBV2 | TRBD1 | CASSVGQGSGSPLHF | TGTGCCAGCAGTGTGGGACAGGGATCGGGGTCACCCCTCCACTTT
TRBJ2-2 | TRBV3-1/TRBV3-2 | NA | CASSQGFFSTGELFF | TGTGCCAGCAGCCAAGGGTTTTTTAGTACCGGGGAGCTGTTTTTT
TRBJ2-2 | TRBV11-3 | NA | CASSLFWGPQNTGELFF | TGTGCCAGCAGCTTATTCTGGGGGCCGCAGAACACCGGGGAGCTGTTTTTT
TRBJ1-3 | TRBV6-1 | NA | CASSEANNSGNTIYF | TGTGCCAGCAGTGAAGCGAACAACTCTGGAAACACCATATATTTT
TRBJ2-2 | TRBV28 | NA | CATLRGLNTGELFF | TGTGCCACCCTCAGGGGATTAAACACCGGGGAGCTGTTTTTT
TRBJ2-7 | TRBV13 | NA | CASSSQYSYEQYF | TGTGCCAGCAGCTCCCAGTATTCCTACGAGCAGTACTTC
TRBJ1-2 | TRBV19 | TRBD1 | CASSIVAGGNPNYGYTF | TGTGCCAGTAGTATAGTGGCAGGGGGAAATCCTAACTATGGCTACACCTTC
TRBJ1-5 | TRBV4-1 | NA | CASSQNIGVGGRSPYQPQHF | TGCGCCAGCAGCCAAAATATCGGTGTCGGGGGGCGGTCACCCTATCAGCCCCAGCATTTT
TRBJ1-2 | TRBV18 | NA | CASSRGQGSNYGYTF | TGTGCCAGCTCACGAGGGCAGGGGTCCAACTATGGCTACACCTTC
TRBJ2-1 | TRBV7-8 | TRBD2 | CASSLTSGINEQFF | TGTGCCAGCAGCTTGACTAGCGGGATCAACGAGCAGTTCTTC
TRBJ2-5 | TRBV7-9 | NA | CASSSDRSQETQYF | TGTGCCAGCAGCTCCGACAGGTCCCAAGAGACCCAGTACTTC
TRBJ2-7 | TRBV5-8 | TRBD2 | CASSHGLAGSYEQYF | TGTGCCAGCAGCCACGGACTAGCGGGGAGCTACGAGCAGTACTTC
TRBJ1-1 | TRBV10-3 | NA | CAIKGAGRNTEAFF | TGTGCCATCAAAGGCGCGGGGCGGAACACTGAAGCTTTCTTT
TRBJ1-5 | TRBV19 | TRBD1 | CASTPIIQGGNQPQHF | TGTGCCAGTACCCCGATCATACAGGGGGGCAATCAGCCCCAGCATTTT